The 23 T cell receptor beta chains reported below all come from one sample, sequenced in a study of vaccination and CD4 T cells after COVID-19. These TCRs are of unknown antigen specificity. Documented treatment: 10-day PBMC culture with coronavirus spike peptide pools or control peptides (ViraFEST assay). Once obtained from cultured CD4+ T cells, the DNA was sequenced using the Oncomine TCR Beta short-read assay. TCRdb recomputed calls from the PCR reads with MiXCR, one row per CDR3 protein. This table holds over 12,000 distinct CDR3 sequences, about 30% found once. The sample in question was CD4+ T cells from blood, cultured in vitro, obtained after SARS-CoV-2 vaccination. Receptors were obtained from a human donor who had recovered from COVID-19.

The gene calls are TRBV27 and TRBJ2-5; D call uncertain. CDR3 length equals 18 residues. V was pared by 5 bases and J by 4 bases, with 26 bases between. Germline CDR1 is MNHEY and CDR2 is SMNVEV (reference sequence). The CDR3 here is CASSQYGLQNPRRETQYF. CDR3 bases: TGTGCCAGCAGTCAATACGGGCTTCAGAACCCGAGGAGAGAGACCCAGTACTTC.

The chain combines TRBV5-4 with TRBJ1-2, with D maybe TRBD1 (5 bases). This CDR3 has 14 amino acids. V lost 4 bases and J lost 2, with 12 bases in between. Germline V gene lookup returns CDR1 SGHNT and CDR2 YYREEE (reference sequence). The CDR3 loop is CASSPRRDNYGYTF. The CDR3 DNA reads TGTGCCAGCAGCCCCCGACGGGACAACTATGGCTACACCTTC. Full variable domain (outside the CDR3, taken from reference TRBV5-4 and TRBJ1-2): ETGVTQSPTHLIKTRGQQVTLRCSSQSGHNTVSWYQQALGQGPQFIFQYYREEENGRGNFPPRFSGLQFPNYSSELNVNALELDDSALYLCASSPRRDNYGYTFGSGTRLTVV.

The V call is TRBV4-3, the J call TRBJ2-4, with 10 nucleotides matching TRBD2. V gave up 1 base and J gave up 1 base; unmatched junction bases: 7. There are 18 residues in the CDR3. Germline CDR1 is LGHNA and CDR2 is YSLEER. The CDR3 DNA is TGCGCCAGCAGCCAAGGGGATAGCGGGAGGTGGGCCAAAAACATTCAGTACTTC. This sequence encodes CASSQGDSGRWAKNIQYF.

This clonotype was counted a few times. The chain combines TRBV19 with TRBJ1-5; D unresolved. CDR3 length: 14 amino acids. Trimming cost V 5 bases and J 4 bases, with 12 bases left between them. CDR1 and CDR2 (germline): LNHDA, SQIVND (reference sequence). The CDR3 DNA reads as TGTGCCAGTAGTTGGGCAGCTACAAATCAGCCCCAGCATTTT. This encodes CASSWAATNQPQHF. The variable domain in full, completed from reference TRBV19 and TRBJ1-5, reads DGGITQSPKYLFRKEGQNVTLSCEQNLNHDAMYWYRQDPGQGLRLIYYSQIVNDFQKGDIAEGYSVSREKKESFPLTVTSAQKNPTAFYLCASSWAATNQPQHFGDGTRLSIL.

In DNA form, the CDR3 reads TGCAGTGTGACTAGCGGGAGATACGAGCAGTACTTC. It yields the protein CSVTSGRYEQYF. The rearrangement links TRBV20-1 to TRBJ2-7; TRBD2 agrees at 12 bases. Germline CDR1 reads DFQATT; CDR2 reads SNEGSKA (reference sequence). With V trimmed by 7 bases and J by 4 bases, 2 bases remained unmatched. The CDR3 has 12 residues.

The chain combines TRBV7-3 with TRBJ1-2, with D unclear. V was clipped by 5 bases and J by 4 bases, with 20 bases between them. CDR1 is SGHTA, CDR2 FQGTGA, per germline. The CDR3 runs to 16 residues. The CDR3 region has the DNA TGTGCCAGCAGCCCCAACCAATTACGGGTTACCTATGGCTACACCTTC. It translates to CASSPNQLRVTYGYTF.

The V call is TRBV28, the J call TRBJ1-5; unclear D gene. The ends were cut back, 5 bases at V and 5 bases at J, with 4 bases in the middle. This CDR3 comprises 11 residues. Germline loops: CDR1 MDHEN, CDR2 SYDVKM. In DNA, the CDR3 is TGTGCCAGCAGTGGGGATCAGCCCCAGCATTTT. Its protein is CASSGDQPQHF.

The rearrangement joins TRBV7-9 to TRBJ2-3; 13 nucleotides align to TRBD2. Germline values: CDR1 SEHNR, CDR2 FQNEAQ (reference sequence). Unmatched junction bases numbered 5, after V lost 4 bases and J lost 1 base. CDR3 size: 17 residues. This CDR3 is CASSSGLAGSRTDTQYF. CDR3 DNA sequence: TGTGCCAGCAGCTCGGGACTAGCGGGGTCCCGCACAGATACGCAGTATTTT.

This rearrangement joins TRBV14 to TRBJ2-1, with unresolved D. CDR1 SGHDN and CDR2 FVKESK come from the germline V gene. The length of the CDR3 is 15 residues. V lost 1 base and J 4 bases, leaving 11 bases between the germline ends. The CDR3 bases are TGTGCCAGCAGCCAAGGCCGCGTTCAGTACAATGAGCAGTTCTTC. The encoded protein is CASSQGRVQYNEQFF. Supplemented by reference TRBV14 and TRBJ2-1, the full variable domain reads EAGVTQFPSHSVIEKGQTVTLRCDPISGHDNLYWYRRVMGKEIKFLLHFVKESKQDESGMPNNRFLAERTGGTYSTLKVQPAELEDSGVYFCASSQGRVQYNEQFFGPGTRLTVL.

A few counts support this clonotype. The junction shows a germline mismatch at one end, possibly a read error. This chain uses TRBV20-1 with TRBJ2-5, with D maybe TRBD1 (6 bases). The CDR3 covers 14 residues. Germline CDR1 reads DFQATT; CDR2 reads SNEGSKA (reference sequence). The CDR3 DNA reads TGCAGTGCTAGAGCCCTCCAGGGGCAAGGGACCCAGTACTTC. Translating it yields CSARALQGQGTQYF.

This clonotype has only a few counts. The CDR3 protein is CASSGTSLNTGELFF. The DNA for the CDR3 is TGTGCCAGCAGCGGGACATCCTTGAACACCGGGGAGCTGTTTTTT. V usage is TRBV7-9 and J usage is TRBJ2-2; D might be TRBD1 (6 bases). The germline V gene encodes CDR1 SEHNR and CDR2 FQNEAQ (reference sequence). The CDR3 runs to 15 residues. The V and J ends lost 5 bases and 1 base respectively, with 11 bases between them.

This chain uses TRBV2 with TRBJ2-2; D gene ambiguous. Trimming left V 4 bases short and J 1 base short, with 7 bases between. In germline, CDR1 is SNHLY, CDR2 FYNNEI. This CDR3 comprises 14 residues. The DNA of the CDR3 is TGTGCCAGCAGTGTTCTTCGGAACACCGGGGAGCTGTTTTTT. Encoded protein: CASSVLRNTGELFF.

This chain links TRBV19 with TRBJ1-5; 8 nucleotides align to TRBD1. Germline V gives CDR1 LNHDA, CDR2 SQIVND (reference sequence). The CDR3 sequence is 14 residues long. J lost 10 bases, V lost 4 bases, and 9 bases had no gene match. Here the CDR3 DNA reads TGTGCCAGTAGTACCTCGACAGGGGCCAAACCCCAGCATTTT. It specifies CASSTSTGAKPQHF.

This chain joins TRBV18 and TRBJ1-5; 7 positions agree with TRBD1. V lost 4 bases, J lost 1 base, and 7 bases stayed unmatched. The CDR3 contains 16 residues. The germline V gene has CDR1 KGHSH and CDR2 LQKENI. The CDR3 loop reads CASSRGTVTSNQPQHF. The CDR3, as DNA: TGTGCCAGCTCACGGGGGACAGTTACAAGCAATCAGCCCCAGCATTTT.

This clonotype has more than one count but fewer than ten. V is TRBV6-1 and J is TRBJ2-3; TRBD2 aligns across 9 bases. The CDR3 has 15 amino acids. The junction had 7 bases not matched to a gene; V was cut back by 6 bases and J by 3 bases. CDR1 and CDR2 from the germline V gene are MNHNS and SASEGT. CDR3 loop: CASRTGTSPTDTQYF. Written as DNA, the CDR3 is TGTGCCAGCAGGACCGGGACTAGCCCTACAGATACGCAGTATTTT.

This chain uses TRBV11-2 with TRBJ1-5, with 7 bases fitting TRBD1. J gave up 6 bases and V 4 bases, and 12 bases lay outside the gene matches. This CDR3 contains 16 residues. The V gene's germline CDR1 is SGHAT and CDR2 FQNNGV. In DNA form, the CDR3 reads TGTGCCAGCAGCTCCCTGACAGGGCCCACCCCTCAGCCCCAGCATTTT. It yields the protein CASSSLTGPTPQPQHF. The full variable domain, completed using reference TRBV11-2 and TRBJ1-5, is EAGVAQSPRYKIIEKRQSVAFWCNPISGHATLYWYQQILGQGPKLLIQFQNNGVVDDSQLPKDRFSAERLKGVDSTLKIQPAKLEDSAVYLCASSSLTGPTPQPQHFGDGTRLSIL.

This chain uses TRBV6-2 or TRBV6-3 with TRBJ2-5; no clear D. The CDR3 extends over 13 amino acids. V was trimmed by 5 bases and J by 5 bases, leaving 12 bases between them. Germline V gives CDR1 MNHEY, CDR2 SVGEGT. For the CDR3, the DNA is TGTGCCAGCAGTAGGTCCCCGGAGGAGACCCAGTACTTC. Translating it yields CASSRSPEETQYF.

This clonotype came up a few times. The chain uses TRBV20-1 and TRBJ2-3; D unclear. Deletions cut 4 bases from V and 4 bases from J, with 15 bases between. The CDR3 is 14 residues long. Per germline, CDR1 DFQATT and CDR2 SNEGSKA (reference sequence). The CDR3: CSAKRAGPADTQYF. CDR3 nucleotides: TGCAGTGCTAAACGCGCAGGCCCCGCAGATACGCAGTATTTT.

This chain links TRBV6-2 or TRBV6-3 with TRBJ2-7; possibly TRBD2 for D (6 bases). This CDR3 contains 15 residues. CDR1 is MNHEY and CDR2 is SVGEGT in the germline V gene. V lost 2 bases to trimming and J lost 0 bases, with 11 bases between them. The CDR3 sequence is CASSYDQRASYEQYF. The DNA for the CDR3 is TGTGCCAGCAGTTACGACCAGCGGGCCTCCTACGAGCAGTACTTC.

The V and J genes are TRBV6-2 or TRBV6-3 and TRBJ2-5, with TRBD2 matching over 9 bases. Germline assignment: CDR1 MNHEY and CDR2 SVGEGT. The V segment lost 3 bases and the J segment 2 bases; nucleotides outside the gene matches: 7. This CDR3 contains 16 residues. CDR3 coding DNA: TGTGCCAGCAGTTATAGCGGGAGTGGGGGGCAAGAGACCCAGTACTTC. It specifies CASSYSGSGGQETQYF.

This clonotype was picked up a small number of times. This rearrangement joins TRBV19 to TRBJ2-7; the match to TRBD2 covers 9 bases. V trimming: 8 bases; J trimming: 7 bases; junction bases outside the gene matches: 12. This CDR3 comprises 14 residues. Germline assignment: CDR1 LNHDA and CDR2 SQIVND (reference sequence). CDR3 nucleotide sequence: TGTGCCAGTGGGATTAGCGGGAGTCCTAGGGAGCAGTACTTC. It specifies CASGISGSPREQYF.

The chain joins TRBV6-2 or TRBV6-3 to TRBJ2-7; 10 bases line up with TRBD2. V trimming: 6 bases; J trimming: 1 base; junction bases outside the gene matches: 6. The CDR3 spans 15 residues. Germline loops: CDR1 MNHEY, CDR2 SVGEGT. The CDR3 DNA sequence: TGTGCCAGCAGGGCAGAGACTAGCGGGTCCTACGAGCAGTACTTC. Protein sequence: CASRAETSGSYEQYF.

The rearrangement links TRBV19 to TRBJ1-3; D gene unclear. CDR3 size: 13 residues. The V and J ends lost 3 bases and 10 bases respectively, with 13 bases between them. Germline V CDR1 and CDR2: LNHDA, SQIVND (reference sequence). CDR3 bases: TGTGCCAGTAGTATTAGCGGGGAATCAACCATATATTTT. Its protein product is CASSISGESTIYF. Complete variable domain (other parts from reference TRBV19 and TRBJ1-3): DGGITQSPKYLFRKEGQNVTLSCEQNLNHDAMYWYRQDPGQGLRLIYYSQIVNDFQKGDIAEGYSVSREKKESFPLTVTSAQKNPTAFYLCASSISGESTIYFGEGSWLTVV.